This TCR beta chain is from a study of T cells in narcolepsy. The study, taken as a whole, reports: Autoreactive clone sequences were missing from some blood memory CD4+ repertoires.

The method was immunoSEQ multiplex PCR; TCRdb's version includes in-frame clones alone and lacks a portion of them. The sample shows under 35,000 clones, around 80% of them seen only once. The CDR3 consists of 16 residues. Germline V gene data show CDR1 as SGHRS and CDR2 as YFSETQ. V was trimmed by 0 bases and J by 4 bases, leaving 14 bases between them. There are a few counts of this clone. Its antigen is unknown. The origin of this receptor is a human donor in good health. This rearrangement joins TRBV5-1 to TRBJ2-1, with D perhaps TRBD1 or TRBD2 (5 bases each). The specimen was memory (CD45RA-) CD4+ T cells from blood. The CDR3 DNA sequence: TGCGCCAGCAGCTTGGGAGGGACCAGTAGATACAATGAGCAGTTCTTC. Translation gives CASSLGGTSRYNEQFF.